The 13 T cell receptor beta chains in this list originate from one sample, sequenced in a study of blood T cell repertoires in COVID-19. The table came from immunoSEQ multiplex PCR; TCRdb's copy has only in-frame clones and leaves some out. The top ten clones hold 1% of a sample with more than 250,000 clones, roughly 91% of them seen once. The sample comprised peripheral blood. The receptor source for this set is a man aged 45-65 years with active or convalescent COVID-19.

The chain has TRBV6-6 and TRBJ1-1, with D uncertain. This CDR3 is built from 13 residues. Looked up from germline, CDR1 is MNHNY and CDR2 is SVGAGI (reference sequence). Trimming left V 8 bases short and J 3 bases short, with 13 bases between. CDR3 sequence reads: CASQAGAYTEAFF. The DNA of the CDR3 is TGTGCCAGCCAAGCCGGAGCCTACACTGAAGCTTTCTTT.

V gene TRBV4-1 combines with J gene TRBJ2-7, with TRBD1 as a possible D gene (5 bases). V lost 0 bases, J lost 2 bases, and 14 bases lay in between. This CDR3 is 16 amino acids long. The V gene's germline CDR1 is MGHRA and CDR2 YSYEKL. The CDR3 DNA reads TGCGCCAGCAGCCAAGATTTGAGACAGCAGGCCTACGAGCAGTACTTC. Protein sequence: CASSQDLRQQAYEQYF.

This chain uses TRBV29-1 with TRBJ1-2, with D perhaps TRBD1 (5 bases). This CDR3 has 16 amino acids. The germline V and J ends were trimmed by 0 bases and 6 bases, with 20 bases remaining between them. Germline CDR1 and CDR2: SQVTM and ANQGSEA. CDR3 DNA: TGCAGCGTTGAAGATCTCGAGGTTGGCGGGGGAGATGGCTACACCTTC. This encodes CSVEDLEVGGGDGYTF.

The J gene is TRBJ2-3, the V gene TRBV5-1, with 7 bases matching TRBD1. Germline CDR1 and CDR2: SGHRS and YFSETQ. The V segment lost 3 bases and the J segment 4 bases; nucleotides outside the gene matches: 8. The CDR3 length is 15 residues. CDR3 residues: CASSSTGVKADTQYF. CDR3 in DNA: TGCGCCAGCAGCTCCACAGGGGTTAAGGCAGATACGCAGTATTTT. The full variable domain, completed using reference TRBV5-1 and TRBJ2-3, is KAGVTQTPRYLIKTRGQQVTLSCSPISGHRSVSWYQQTPGQGLQFLFEYFSETQRNKGNFPGRFSGRQFSNSRSEMNVSTLELGDSALYLCASSSTGVKADTQYFGPGTRLTVL.

This sequence joins TRBV9 and TRBJ2-2; 12 bases are shared with TRBD2. The V gene's germline CDR1 is SGDLS and CDR2 YYNGEE. V was clipped by 3 bases and J by 3 bases; unmatched bases: 6. There are 17 residues in the CDR3. The CDR3 is CASSALTSGGYTGELFF. For the CDR3, the DNA is TGTGCCAGCAGCGCGTTGACTAGCGGGGGATACACCGGGGAGCTGTTTTTT. Full variable domain (outside the CDR3, taken from reference TRBV9 and TRBJ2-2): DSGVTQTPKHLITATGQRVTLRCSPRSGDLSVYWYQQSLDQGLQFLIQYYNGEERAKGNILERFSAQQFPDLHSELNLSSLELGDSALYFCASSALTSGGYTGELFFGEGSRLTVL.

CDR3: CASSGQGRNEQFF. In nucleotides, the CDR3 is TGCGCCAGCTCAGGACAGGGGAGAAATGAGCAGTTCTTC. This sequence joins TRBV5-1 and TRBJ2-1, with 9 bases aligning to TRBD1. There are 13 residues in the CDR3. Per germline, CDR1 SGHRS and CDR2 YFSETQ. V lost 7 bases and J lost 7; bases outside the gene matches: 6.

The chain joins TRBV6-2 or TRBV6-3 to TRBJ2-3; TRBD2 might be the D (5 bases). The CDR3 runs 15 residues. The germline V gene encodes CDR1 MNHEY and CDR2 SVGEGT. The V gene lost 2 bases and the J gene lost 4 bases, with 13 bases spanning the gap. CDR3 amino acids: CASSYTGKVPDTQYF. The DNA for the CDR3 is TGTGCCAGCAGTTACACCGGGAAGGTACCAGATACGCAGTATTTT.

This chain uses TRBV15 with TRBJ2-5, with D tentatively TRBD2 (6 bases). Germline V CDR1 and CDR2: LNHNV, YYDKDF (reference sequence). The CDR3 runs 16 residues. Trimming removed 1 base at V and 3 bases at J, with 15 bases between. The CDR3 sequence is CATSRGATSFKETQYF. The CDR3 DNA sequence: TGTGCCACCAGCAGAGGCGCGACTAGTTTTAAAGAGACCCAGTACTTC. Together with reference TRBV15 and TRBJ2-5, the CDR3 gives the full variable domain: DAMVIQNPRYQVTQFGKPVTLSCSQTLNHNVMYWYQQKSSQAPKLLFHYYDKDFNNEADTPDNFQSRRPNTSFCFLDIRSPGLGDTAMYLCATSRGATSFKETQYFGPGTRLLVL.

V and J are TRBV24-1 and TRBJ2-5, with 8 positions matching TRBD1. V was pared by 3 bases and J by 5 bases, with 7 bases of the junction left unmatched. Germline CDR1 KGHDR, CDR2 SFDVKD. The CDR3 has 15 residues. CDR3 protein: CATSDAGGAGETQYF. The CDR3 DNA is TGTGCCACCAGTGATGCAGGGGGCGCGGGGGAGACCCAGTACTTC.

CDR3 region: CATSDLVVSGELFF. The CDR3 nucleotides are TGTGCCACCAGTGATTTGGTAGTGTCCGGGGAGCTGTTTTTT. The chain links TRBV24-1 to TRBJ2-2; D call uncertain. CDR3 length: 14 residues. Per the germline V gene, CDR1 is KGHDR and CDR2 is SFDVKD. V was clipped by 0 bases and J by 6 bases, with 7 bases between them.

Points on this clone: It is unclear where the CDR3 begins or ends on the DNA, so no DNA is shown, and the CDR3 is as TCRdb lists it. The V call is TRBV21-1, the J call TRBJ1-4; the table calls TRBD1, which could not be checked here. TRBV21-1 is listed as a pseudogene. Inclusive of both ends, the CDR3 amounts to 15 amino acids. The CDR3 loop reads CASSIWGQGAFELFF.

The CDR3 loop reads CASSVRAGLAANEQFF. The CDR3 DNA is TGTGCCAGCAGTGTGCGGGCGGGACTAGCGGCCAATGAGCAGTTCTTC. The chain employs TRBV6-1 and TRBJ2-1, with 11 bases identical to TRBD2. The trim removed 4 bases at V and 6 bases at J, leaving 8 bases unmatched. The CDR3 loop spans 16 amino acids. Germline V lookup: CDR1 MNHNS, CDR2 SASEGT.

The chain couples TRBV19 to TRBJ2-5, with 12 bases fitting TRBD2. Per the germline V gene, CDR1 is LNHDA and CDR2 is SQIVND (reference sequence). The V gene end was trimmed by 3 bases and the J gene end by 5 bases; junction bases not matched to a gene: 10. CDR3 length: 17 residues. The CDR3 DNA follows: TGTGCCAGTAGTATGGCTCCTAGCGGGGGGGCCCGGGAGACCCAGTACTTC. It encodes CASSMAPSGGARETQYF. Supplemented by reference TRBV19 and TRBJ2-5, the full variable domain reads DGGITQSPKYLFRKEGQNVTLSCEQNLNHDAMYWYRQDPGQGLRLIYYSQIVNDFQKGDIAEGYSVSREKKESFPLTVTSAQKNPTAFYLCASSMAPSGGARETQYFGPGTRLLVL.